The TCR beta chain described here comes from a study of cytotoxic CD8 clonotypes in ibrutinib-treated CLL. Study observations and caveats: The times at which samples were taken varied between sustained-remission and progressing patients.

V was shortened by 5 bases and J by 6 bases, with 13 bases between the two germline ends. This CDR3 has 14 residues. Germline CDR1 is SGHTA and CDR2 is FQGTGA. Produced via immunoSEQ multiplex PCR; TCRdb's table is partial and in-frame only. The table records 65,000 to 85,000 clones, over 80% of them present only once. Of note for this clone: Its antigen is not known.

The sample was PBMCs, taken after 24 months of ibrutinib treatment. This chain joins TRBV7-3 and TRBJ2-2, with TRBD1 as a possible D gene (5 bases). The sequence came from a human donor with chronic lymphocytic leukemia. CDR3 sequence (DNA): TGTGCCAGCAGCCCTAATAAGGGGTCCGGGGAGCTGTTTTTT. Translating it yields CASSPNKGSGELFF.